The clone carrying this T cell receptor (beta chain) was recorded a few times. What it recognizes is unknown. Amplifying from RNA transcripts, the study obtained TCR beta CDR3 regions. RT-PCR with HTBI primers came first, then second-round multiplex PCR. TCRdb analysed the multiplex PCR reads with MiXCR anew, one entry per CDR3 protein. Among around 1,200,000 distinct CDR3 sequences listed, less than 45% were seen once. This entry is derived from a study of Graves' ophthalmopathy and Graves' hyperthyroidism. Study-level findings and limits: Most expanded thyroid clonotypes above 0.001 frequency also appeared in blood.

The sample was peripheral blood or thyroid tissue (not recorded which). The source of this sequence is an adult man with Graves' hyperthyroidism.

CDR3 in amino acids: CASSGGLAGFQETQYF. The CDR3 DNA reads as TGTGCCAGCAGCGGCGGACTAGCGGGGTTTCAAGAGACCCAGTACTTC. V gene TRBV5-4 combines with J gene TRBJ2-5; 12 bases align to TRBD2. Germline V lookup: CDR1 SGHNT, CDR2 YYREEE (reference sequence). There are 16 residues in the CDR3. Trimming at V came to 4 bases and at J to 2 bases, leaving 6 bases not matched to a gene.